The 10 T cell receptor beta chains below were found in one sample sequenced in a study of cytomegalovirus exposure and HLA in healthy donors. Researchers ran the PCR with 60 Vbeta and 13 Jbeta primers. TCRdb's copy holds only in-frame clones and misses some; the assay was immunoSEQ multiplex PCR. Of some 100,000 clones in the sample, about two thirds are singletons; the top ten hold around 5.5%. The sample comprised PBMCs. The receptors shown here come from a woman aged 30 to 39 in good health and CMV-seropositive.

This clone occurred a few times. The rearrangement uses TRBV2 and TRBJ2-2, with 8 bases lining up with TRBD2. V lost 6 bases and J lost 4; bases outside the gene matches: 7. Per germline, CDR1 SNHLY and CDR2 FYNNEI. This CDR3 has 15 residues. The CDR3: CASRGSGGPTGELFF. Here the CDR3 DNA reads TGTGCCAGCAGGGGGTCGGGGGGGCCCACCGGGGAGCTGTTTTTT.

The chain employs TRBV5-1 and TRBJ2-7, with D hard to call. V lost 5 bases and J lost 0, with 9 bases in between. This CDR3 comprises 13 residues. The germline CDR1 and CDR2 sequences are SGHRS and YFSETQ. The CDR3 nucleotides read TGCGCCAGCAGTCGTGACATCTCCTACGAGCAGTACTTC. Translated, it gives CASSRDISYEQYF.

This clone ranks as hyperexpanded. One end of the junction is discordant with germline, which a read error may explain. The rearrangement joins TRBV2 to TRBJ2-6; a possible D gene is TRBD2 (5 bases). CDR1 and CDR2 (germline): SNHLY, FYNNEI. The CDR3 runs to 12 residues. The CDR3 protein is CASSAGDNVLTF. In DNA, the CDR3 is TGTGCCAGCAGCGCCGGGGACAACGTCCTGACTTTC.

The gene calls are TRBV7-6 and TRBJ2-1; 7 nucleotides match TRBD2. The CDR3 spans 15 residues. The V gene end was trimmed by 0 bases and the J gene end by 2 bases; junction bases not matched to a gene: 1. CDR1 and CDR2 (germline): SGHVS, FNYEAQ. CDR3 nucleotide sequence: TGTGCCAGCAGCTTAGCTAGCGGGCCCTACAATGAGCAGTTCTTC. Translated, it gives CASSLASGPYNEQFF.

This chain connects TRBV4-3 to TRBJ2-5; D unclear. Trimming left V 4 bases short and J 5 bases short, with 11 bases between. The CDR3 length is 13 residues. Germline V gene data show CDR1 as LGHNA and CDR2 as YSLEER. The CDR3 DNA reads as TGCGCCAGCAGCCCCCACCTACGCGAGACCCAGTACTTC. Protein: CASSPHLRETQYF.

The chain employs TRBV15 and TRBJ2-3; the match to TRBD2 covers 11 bases. Germline V gene sequence: CDR1 LNHNV, CDR2 YYDKDF (reference sequence). The junction had 5 bases not matched to a gene; V was cut back by 8 bases and J by 1 base. The CDR3 covers 15 residues. DNA of the CDR3: TGTGCCACCTTGAAGGGACTAGCGGGCACAGATACGCAGTATTTT. Translation gives CATLKGLAGTDTQYF.

The chain combines TRBV9 with TRBJ1-1; 7 bases are a match to TRBD1. V lost 0 bases, J lost 0 bases, and 5 bases stayed unmatched. CDR3 length equals 16 residues. Germline lookup yields CDR1 SGDLS and CDR2 YYNGEE. This CDR3 is CASSVDPGQLNTEAFF. CDR3 nucleotides: TGTGCCAGCAGCGTAGATCCGGGACAGCTGAACACTGAAGCTTTCTTT.

This clone came up a few times. The chain uses TRBV11-2 and TRBJ2-7; D may be TRBD1 (6 bases). V was trimmed by 5 bases and J by 0 bases, leaving 11 bases between them. The CDR3 is made up of 14 amino acids. CDR1 and CDR2 (germline): SGHAT, FQNNGV. CDR3 coding DNA: TGTGCCAGCAGCGCTCGGACAGTCTCCTACGAGCAGTACTTC. Protein: CASSARTVSYEQYF.

In DNA form, the CDR3 reads TGTGCCAGCAGCCCCACAGGGGATCAGCCCCAGCATTTT. Amino acid sequence: CASSPTGDQPQHF. The chain is built from TRBV7-9 and TRBJ1-5, with TRBD1 matching 7 bases. CDR1 is SEHNR, CDR2 FQNEAQ, per germline (reference sequence). The CDR3 covers 13 residues. Trimming at V came to 5 bases and at J to 5 bases, leaving 3 bases not matched to a gene. Drawing the rest from reference TRBV7-9 and TRBJ1-5, the complete variable domain is DTGVSQNPRHKITKRGQNVTFRCDPISEHNRLYWYRQTLGQGPEFLTYFQNEAQLEKSRLLSDRFSAERPKGSFSTLEIQRTEQGDSAMYLCASSPTGDQPQHFGDGTRLSIL.

CDR3 sequence reads: CATSRLGDRSFDEQYF. CDR3 bases: TGTGCCACCAGCAGATTGGGAGACAGGAGTTTCGACGAGCAGTACTTC. This chain connects TRBV15 to TRBJ2-7, with a possible D match to TRBD1 (6 bases). Germline-derived CDR1 and CDR2 are LNHNV and YYDKDF (reference sequence). The CDR3 totals 16 residues. V lost 2 bases and J 5 bases, leaving 19 bases between the germline ends.